This T cell receptor beta chain was profiled in a study of PD-L1 blockade in urothelial cancer. TCRdb keeps only in-frame clones here, not all; method: immunoSEQ multiplex PCR. The sample includes roughly 67,000 clones, 75% to 90% of them seen just once. Losses at the gene ends were 3 bases for V and 5 bases for J; bases not matched to a gene: 11. The germline CDR1 and CDR2 sequences are SGHRS and YFSETQ. The CDR3 runs to 15 residues. Time point: pretreatment peripheral blood. The chain employs TRBV5-1 and TRBJ2-7; 7 bases match TRBD2. The sequence derives from a man in his fifties or sixties with urothelial cancer. The sample was PBMCs, taken around atezolizumab (anti-PD-L1) treatment. The chain's CDR3 is CASSWAGTMSDEQYF. The DNA of the CDR3 is TGCGCCAGCAGCTGGGCCGGGACTATGTCCGACGAGCAGTACTTC.